This T cell receptor (beta chain) originates from a study of blood T cells in healthy people across ages. PCR was performed a second time for about 7 to 11 cycles using a sample-barcoded 5' primer and a J-beta primer mix. Template switching added a 12-random-nucleotide identifier to every cDNA molecule. TCRdb used MiXCR to reprocess the 5' RACE reads, holding one entry per CDR3 protein. The table lists approximately 900,000 distinct CDR3 sequences, roughly 29% of them singletons. The V gene's germline CDR1 is ENHRY and CDR2 SYGVKD. There are 14 residues in the CDR3. With 6 bases removed from V and 5 bases from J, the gap between germline ends came to 14 bases. Study-wide results and limits: Roughly linearly, TCR beta diversity per million T cells fell as age increased. Estimates drawn from one million T cells were deemed to understate diversity.

A few counts support this clonotype. What it recognizes is unknown. This sample also belongs to another study, concerning T cells of mothers and their children.

The TCR sequence derives from a middle-aged woman in good health. Sequencing was performed on blood. The rearrangement uses TRBV10-3 and TRBJ2-1, with a weak D call TRBD2 (7 bases). The CDR3 spells CAIREGGMHNEQFF. CDR3 DNA: TGTGCCATCAGGGAGGGGGGGATGCACAATGAGCAGTTCTTC.